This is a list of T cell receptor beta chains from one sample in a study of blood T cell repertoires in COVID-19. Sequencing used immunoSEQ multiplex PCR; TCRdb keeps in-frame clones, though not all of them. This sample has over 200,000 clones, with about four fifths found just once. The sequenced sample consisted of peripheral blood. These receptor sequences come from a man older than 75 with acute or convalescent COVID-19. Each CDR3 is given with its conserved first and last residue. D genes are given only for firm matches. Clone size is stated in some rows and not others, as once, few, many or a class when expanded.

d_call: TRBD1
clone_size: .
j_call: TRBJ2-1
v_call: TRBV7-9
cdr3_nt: TGTGCCAGCAGCAATACAGGGGCGAATGAGCAGTTCTTC
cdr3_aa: CASSNTGANEQFF

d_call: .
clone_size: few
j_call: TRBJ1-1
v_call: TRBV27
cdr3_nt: TGTGCCAGCAGTTTATCTGGCAGGCGGAACACTGAAGCTTTCTTT
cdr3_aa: CASSLSGRRNTEAFF

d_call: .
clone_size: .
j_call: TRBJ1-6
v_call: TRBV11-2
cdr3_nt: TGTGCCAGCAGCTCGGACAATTTCGGTTCACCCCTCCACTTT
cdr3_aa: CASSSDNFGSPLHF

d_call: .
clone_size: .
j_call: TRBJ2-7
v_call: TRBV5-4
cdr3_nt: TGTGCCAGCAGCCGTGGGGGGACTCGCTACGAGCAGTACTTC
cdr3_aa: CASSRGGTRYEQYF

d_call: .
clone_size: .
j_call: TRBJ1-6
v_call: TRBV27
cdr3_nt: TGTGCCAGCAGTTTCTGGCAGGTTGAAAATTCACCCCTCCACTTT
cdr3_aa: CASSFWQVENSPLHF

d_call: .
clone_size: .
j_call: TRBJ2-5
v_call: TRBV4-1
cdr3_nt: TGCGCCAGCAGCCAAGATCGTCTAGACCAAGAGACCCAGTACTTC
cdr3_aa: CASSQDRLDQETQYF

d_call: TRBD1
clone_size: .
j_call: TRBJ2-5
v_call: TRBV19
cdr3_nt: TGTGCCAGTAGTACAGGACAGGAACCAGAGACCCAGTACTTC
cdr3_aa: CASSTGQEPETQYF

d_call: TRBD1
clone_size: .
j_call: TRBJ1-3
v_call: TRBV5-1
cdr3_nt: TGCGCCAGCAGCACACGACAGGGAGTCGCTGGAAACACCATATATTTT
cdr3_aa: CASSTRQGVAGNTIYF

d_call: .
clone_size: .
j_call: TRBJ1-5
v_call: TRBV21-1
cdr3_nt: TGTGCCAGCAGCCTTGTGTCGGGGGGGCGTACCTGTTGGACAGGCAATCAGCCCCAGCATTTT
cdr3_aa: CASSLVSGGRTCWTGNQPQHF

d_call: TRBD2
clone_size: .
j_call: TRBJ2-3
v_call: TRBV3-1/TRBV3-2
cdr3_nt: TGTGCCAGCAGCCAAGAATCCCCACTAGCGGGAGGGGGAAGCACAGATACGCAGTATTTT
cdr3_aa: CASSQESPLAGGGSTDTQYF

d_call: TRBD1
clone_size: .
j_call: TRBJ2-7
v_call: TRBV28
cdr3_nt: TGTGCCAGCACTTCCTCTGACAGGGCCAGAAACGAGCAGTACTTC
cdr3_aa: CASTSSDRARNEQYF

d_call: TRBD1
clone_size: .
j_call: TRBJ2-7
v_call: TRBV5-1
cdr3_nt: TGCGCCAGCAGCTTGGGGACAGGGGGTCTTAGGGGCTACGAGCAGTACTTC
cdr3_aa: CASSLGTGGLRGYEQYF

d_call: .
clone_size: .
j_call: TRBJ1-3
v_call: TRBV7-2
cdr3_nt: TGTGCCAGCAGCTTATCCCCGGGGGGATCTGGAAACACCATATATTTT
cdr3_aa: CASSLSPGGSGNTIYF

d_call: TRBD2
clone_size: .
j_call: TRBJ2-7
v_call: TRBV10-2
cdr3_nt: TGCGCCAGCAGTGAGGCCGGACTAGCGGCGCGCCCGTACGAGCAGTACTTC
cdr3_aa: CASSEAGLAARPYEQYF

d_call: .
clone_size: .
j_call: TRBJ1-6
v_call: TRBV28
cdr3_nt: TGTGCCAGCAGTTTAAGAGGGCCACCCCTCCACTTT
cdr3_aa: CASSLRGPPLHF

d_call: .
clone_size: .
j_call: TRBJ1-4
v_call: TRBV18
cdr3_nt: TGTGCCAGCTCACCTTACAGGGAAGGTGAAAAACTGTTTTTT
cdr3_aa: CASSPYREGEKLFF

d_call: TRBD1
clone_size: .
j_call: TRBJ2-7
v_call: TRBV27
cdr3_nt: TGTGCCAGCAGTCCCCGACAGGGTACGGGCGAGCAGTACTTC
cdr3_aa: CASSPRQGTGEQYF

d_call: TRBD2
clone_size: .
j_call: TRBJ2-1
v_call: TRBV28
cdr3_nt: TGTGCCAGCAGTCCAACCGGGACTAGCGTGTTAAGCGAGCAGTTCTTC
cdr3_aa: CASSPTGTSVLSEQFF

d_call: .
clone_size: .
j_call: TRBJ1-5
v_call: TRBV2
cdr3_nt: TGTGCCAGCAGTGGCTTTGGAGAGCCCCAGCATTTT
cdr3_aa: CASSGFGEPQHF

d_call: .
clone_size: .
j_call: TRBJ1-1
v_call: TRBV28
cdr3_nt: TGTGCCAGCAGTGCTCAAAGAGGAGGCCAAGCTTTCTTT
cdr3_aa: CASSAQRGGQAFF

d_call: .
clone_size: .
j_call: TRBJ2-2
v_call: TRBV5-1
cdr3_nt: TGCGCCAGCAGCTTTTTTATGAACACCGGGGAGCTGTTTTTT
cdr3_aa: CASSFFMNTGELFF

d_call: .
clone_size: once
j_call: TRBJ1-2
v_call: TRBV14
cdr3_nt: TGTGCCAGCAGCCAAACTGATGACTATGGCTACACCTTC
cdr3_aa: CASSQTDDYGYTF